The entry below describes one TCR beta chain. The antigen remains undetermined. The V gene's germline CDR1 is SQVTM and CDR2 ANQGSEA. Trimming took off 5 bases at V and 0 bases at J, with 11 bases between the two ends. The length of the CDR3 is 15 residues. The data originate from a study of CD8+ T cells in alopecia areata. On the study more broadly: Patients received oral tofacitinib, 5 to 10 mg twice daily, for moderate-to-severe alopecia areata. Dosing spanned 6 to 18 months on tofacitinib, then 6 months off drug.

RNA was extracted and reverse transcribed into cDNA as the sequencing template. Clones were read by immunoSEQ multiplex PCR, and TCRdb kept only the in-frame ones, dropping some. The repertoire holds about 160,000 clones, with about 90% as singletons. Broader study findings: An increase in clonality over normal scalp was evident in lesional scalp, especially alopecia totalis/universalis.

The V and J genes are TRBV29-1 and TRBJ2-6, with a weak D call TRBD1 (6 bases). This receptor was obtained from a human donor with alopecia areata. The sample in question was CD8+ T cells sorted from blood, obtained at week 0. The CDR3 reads CSVLGGDSGANVLTF. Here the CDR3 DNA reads TGCAGCGTTCTTGGGGGCGACTCTGGGGCCAACGTCCTGACTTTC.